The entry below describes one T cell receptor beta chain. Its antigen is still unknown. The method was immunoSEQ multiplex PCR; TCRdb's version includes in-frame clones alone and lacks a portion of them. Of roughly 29,000 clones listed, approximately 88% are singletons. The source of the sample is a study of OX40 agonist ivuxolimab in advanced cancers. Study-wide results and caveats: There were, on average, more expanded clones in CD8+ T cells than in CD4+.

The material was CD4+ or CD8+ T cells sorted from blood, obtained in a trial of the OX40 agonist ivuxolimab. The receptor was isolated from an adult with an advanced solid tumor such as melanoma, head and neck, liver or kidney cancer.

The CDR3 DNA sequence: TGTGCCAGCAGTGAAATAGCGGGAGAGAACAATGAGCAGTTCTTC. Translation: CASSEIAGENNEQFF. The chain uses TRBV6-1 and TRBJ2-1, with 9 nucleotides matching TRBD2. Germline V CDR1 and CDR2: MNHNS, SASEGT. The CDR3 loop spans 15 amino acids. The ends lost 2 bases at V and 5 bases at J; junction bases unmatched: 4.